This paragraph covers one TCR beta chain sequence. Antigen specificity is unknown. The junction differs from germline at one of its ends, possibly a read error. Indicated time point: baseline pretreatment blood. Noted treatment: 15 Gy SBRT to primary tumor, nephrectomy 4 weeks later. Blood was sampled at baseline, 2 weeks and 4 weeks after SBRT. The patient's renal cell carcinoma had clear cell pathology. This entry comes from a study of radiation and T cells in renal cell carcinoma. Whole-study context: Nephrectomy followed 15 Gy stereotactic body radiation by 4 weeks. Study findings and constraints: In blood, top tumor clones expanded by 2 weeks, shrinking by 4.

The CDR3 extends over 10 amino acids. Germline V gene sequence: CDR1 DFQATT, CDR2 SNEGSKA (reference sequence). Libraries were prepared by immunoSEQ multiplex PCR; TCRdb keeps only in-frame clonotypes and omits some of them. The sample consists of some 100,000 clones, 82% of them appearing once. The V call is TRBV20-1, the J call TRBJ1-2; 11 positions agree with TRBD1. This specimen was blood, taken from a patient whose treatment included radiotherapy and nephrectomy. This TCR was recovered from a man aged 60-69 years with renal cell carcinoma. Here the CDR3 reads CSAARGTGGF. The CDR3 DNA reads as TGCAGTGCCGCGCGCGGGACAGGGGGCTTC.